The 9 T cell receptor beta chains in this list originate from one sample, sequenced in a study of T-cell reconstitution after alpha-beta-depleted transplantation in children. Unique molecular identifiers tagged the TCRbeta library. TCRdb independently ran MiXCR on the PCR reads; one entry per CDR3 protein. The table records around 270,000 distinct CDR3 sequences, less than 9.5% of them present only once. Their specific antigens are unknown. General study points: T-cell numbers and diversity one year post-transplant derived largely from freshly generated T cells.

Source: peripheral blood, taken 360 days after TCRalphabeta/CD19-depleted stem cell transplant. The receptors come from a female patient under 10 years old who had a stem cell transplant for Fanconi anemia, so the T cells may come from the graft donor.

The genes are TRBV27 and TRBJ1-2, with D unresolved. V lost 4 bases, J lost 6 bases, and 15 bases lay in between. CDR1 MNHEY and CDR2 SMNVEV come from the germline V gene (reference sequence). This CDR3 region has 14 residues. As DNA, the CDR3 is TGTGCCAGCAGTTCCCCGGGTACCGGGGATGGCTACACCTTC. Its translation is CASSSPGTGDGYTF.

The chain combines TRBV4-3 with TRBJ2-1, with 12 bases aligning to TRBD2. CDR3 length: 15 amino acids. Looked up from germline, CDR1 is LGHNA and CDR2 is YSLEER. V shed 1 base and J 10 bases; nucleotides not matched to a gene: 5. CDR3 sequence reads: CASSQGLAGAKEQFF. For the CDR3, the DNA is TGCGCCAGCAGCCAAGGACTAGCGGGAGCTAAAGAGCAGTTCTTC.

Ten or more counts support this clonotype. This rearrangement joins TRBV25-1 to TRBJ1-5; D gene unclear. The CDR3 has 13 amino acids. Germline CDR1 and CDR2: MGHDK and SYGVNS. V lost 1 base and J lost 9, with 10 bases in between. The CDR3 protein is CASSEFYVRPQHF. CDR3 coding DNA: TGTGCCAGCAGTGAATTCTACGTGCGGCCCCAGCATTTT.

In this sample, this clonotype turned up a few times. V and J are TRBV4-2 and TRBJ1-2; maybe TRBD1 (5 bases). The CDR3 consists of 14 residues. V lost 0 bases, J lost 7 bases, and 12 bases lay in between. Germline CDR1 and CDR2: LGHNA and YNFKEQ. The chain's CDR3 is CASSQEGEGLGYTF. The CDR3 DNA sequence: TGTGCCAGCAGCCAAGAAGGGGAAGGGCTTGGCTACACCTTC.

The chain's CDR3 is CASSSTGSNEKLFF. In DNA form, the CDR3 reads TGTGCCAGCAGTTCGACAGGTTCTAATGAAAAACTGTTTTTT. The chain recombines TRBV27 with TRBJ1-4, with D tentatively TRBD1 (6 bases). Trimming pared 4 bases from V and 3 bases from J, leaving 9 bases between. Germline CDR1 MNHEY, CDR2 SMNVEV (reference sequence). The CDR3 spans 14 residues.

The chain couples TRBV18 to TRBJ1-3, with D possibly TRBD1 on 5 matching bases. Germline lookup yields CDR1 KGHSH and CDR2 LQKENI. Trimming took 3 bases from V and 5 from J, leaving 11 bases between them. This CDR3 region has 14 residues. The CDR3 DNA sequence: TGTGCCAGCTCACCTTCCGGGGCCAGAAACACCATATATTTT. Translating gives CASSPSGARNTIYF.

This clonotype showed up many times. The rearrangement joins TRBV2 to TRBJ1-1; no reliable D call. Germline V gives CDR1 SNHLY, CDR2 FYNNEI. The V and J ends lost 10 bases and 6 bases respectively, with 12 bases between them. The CDR3 sequence is 11 residues long. The CDR3 spells CATRYSSEAFF. The CDR3 DNA reads TGTGCCACCCGATATTCGTCTGAAGCTTTCTTT.

This clonotype appeared many times. The chain recombines TRBV15 with TRBJ2-5, with a tentative D call TRBD2 (5 bases). CDR3 size: 14 residues. V dropped 1 base and J dropped 5 bases, with 11 bases sitting between them. Germline-derived CDR1 and CDR2 are LNHNV and YYDKDF (reference sequence). In nucleotides, the CDR3 is TGTGCCACCAGCAGAGGGGCAGGCGGGGAGACCCAGTACTTC. Amino acid sequence: CATSRGAGGETQYF.

For this clonotype: The junction departs from the called germline gene at one end, perhaps through a read error. The chain uses TRBV20-1 and TRBJ2-5; 10 nucleotides agree with TRBD2. The germline gives CDR1 DFQATT, CDR2 SNEGSKA (reference sequence). This CDR3 comprises 14 residues. The CDR3 DNA reads as TGCAGTGCTGGAGAGCGGGGGGGGAGGGAGACCCAGTACTTC. Translated: CSAGERGGRETQYF.